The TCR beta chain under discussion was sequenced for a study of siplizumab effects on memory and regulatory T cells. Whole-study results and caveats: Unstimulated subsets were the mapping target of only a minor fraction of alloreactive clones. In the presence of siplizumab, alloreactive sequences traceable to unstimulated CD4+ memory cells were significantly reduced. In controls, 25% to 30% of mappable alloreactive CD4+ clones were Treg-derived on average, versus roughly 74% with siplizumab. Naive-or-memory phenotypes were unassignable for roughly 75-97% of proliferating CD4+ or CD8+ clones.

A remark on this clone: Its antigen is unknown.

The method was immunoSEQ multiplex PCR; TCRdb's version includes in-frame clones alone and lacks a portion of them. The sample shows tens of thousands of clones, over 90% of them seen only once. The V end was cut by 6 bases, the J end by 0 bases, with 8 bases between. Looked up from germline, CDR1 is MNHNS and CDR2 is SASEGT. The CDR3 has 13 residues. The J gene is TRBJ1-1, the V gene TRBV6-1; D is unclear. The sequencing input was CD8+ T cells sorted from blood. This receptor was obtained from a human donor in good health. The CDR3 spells CASRIEVNTEAFF. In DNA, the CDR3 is TGTGCCAGCAGAATAGAGGTGAACACTGAAGCTTTCTTT.